This T cell receptor beta chain was identified in a study of T cell responses to AZD1222 COVID-19 vaccine. Study findings and constraints: The repertoires were collected only after the peak T cell response. Spike-spanning, vaccine-associated CD4 TCRs were dominant at 160-218 and 743-854.

This clone was recorded only once. The antigen is not known. The V gene's germline CDR1 is SGHNT and CDR2 YYREEE (reference sequence). The J segment lost 6 bases and the V segment lost 2 bases, leaving 8 bases of the junction unmatched. The CDR3 runs to 15 residues. Assay: immunoSEQ multiplex PCR; the TCRdb copy retains only in-frame clones and omits some. Of 250,000 to 300,000 clones listed, around 93% were seen once; the top ten hold around 0.6%. V usage is TRBV5-4 and J usage is TRBJ2-3; 8 nucleotides line up with TRBD1. This sequence originates from an adult who received the AZD1222 COVID-19 vaccine. Source: peripheral blood, taken 28 days after the second AZD1222 dose. CDR3 nucleotide sequence: TGTGCCAGCAGCTTTCGGGACAGGAGCGGGGATACGCAGTATTTT. The encoded protein is CASSFRDRSGDTQYF.